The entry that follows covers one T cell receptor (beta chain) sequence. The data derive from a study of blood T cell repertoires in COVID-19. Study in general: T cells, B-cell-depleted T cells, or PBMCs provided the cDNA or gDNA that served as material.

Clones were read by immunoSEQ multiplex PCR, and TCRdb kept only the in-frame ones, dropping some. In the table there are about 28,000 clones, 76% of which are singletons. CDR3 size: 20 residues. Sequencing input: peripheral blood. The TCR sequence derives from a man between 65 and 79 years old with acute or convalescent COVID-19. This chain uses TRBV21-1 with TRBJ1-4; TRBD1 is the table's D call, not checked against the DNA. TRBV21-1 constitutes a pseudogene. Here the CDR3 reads CASSNWTGEKTSATNEKLFF. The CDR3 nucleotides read TGTGCCAGCAGCAATTGGACAGGGGAAAAAACGAGTGCAACTAATGAAAAACTGTTTTTT.